This T cell receptor (beta chain) came from a study of T cell responses to AZD1222 COVID-19 vaccine. The table came from immunoSEQ multiplex PCR; TCRdb's copy has only in-frame clones and leaves some out. Of fewer than 150,000 clones listed, approximately 91% were seen once; the top ten hold approximately 6%. The CDR3 spans 13 residues. V was pared by 6 bases and J by 4 bases, with 12 bases between. The V gene's germline CDR1 is LGHDT and CDR2 YNNKEL (reference sequence). V and J are TRBV3-1 (or the pseudogene TRBV3-2) and TRBJ1-1, with D uncertain. This TCR was recovered from an adult who received the AZD1222 COVID-19 vaccine. The source was peripheral blood, collected 28 days after the second AZD1222 dose. The CDR3 region is CASRVGLGTEAFF. CDR3 coding DNA: TGTGCCAGCAGAGTCGGTTTAGGCACTGAAGCTTTCTTT.